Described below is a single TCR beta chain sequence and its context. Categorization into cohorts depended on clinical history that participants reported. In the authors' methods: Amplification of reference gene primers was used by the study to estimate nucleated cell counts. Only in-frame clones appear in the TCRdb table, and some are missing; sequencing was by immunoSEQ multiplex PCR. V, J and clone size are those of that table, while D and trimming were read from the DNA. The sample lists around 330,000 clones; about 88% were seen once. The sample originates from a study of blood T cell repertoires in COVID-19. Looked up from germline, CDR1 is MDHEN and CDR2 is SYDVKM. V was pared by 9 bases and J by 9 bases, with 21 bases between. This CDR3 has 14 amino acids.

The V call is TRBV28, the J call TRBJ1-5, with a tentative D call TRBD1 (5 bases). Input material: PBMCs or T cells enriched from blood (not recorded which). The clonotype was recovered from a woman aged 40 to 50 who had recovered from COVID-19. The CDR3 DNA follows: TGTGCCAGACCGACAGTGCTTGGAGATGGGCCCCAGCATTTT. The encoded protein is CARPTVLGDGPQHF.